The present TCR beta chain was sequenced within a study of OX40 agonist ivuxolimab in advanced cancers. The wider study: Patients enrolled in dose escalation were diagnosed with hepatocellular carcinoma, melanoma, renal cell or head and neck cancer. Partial responses were observed in three patients, of whom one had hepatocellular carcinoma and two had cutaneous melanoma. Study-wide results and limits: At doses 0.1 to 3.0 mg/kg, CD4+ and CD8+ clones expanded. Normalized expansion of T-cell clones was also low for some nonresponders.

Generated by immunoSEQ multiplex PCR, the TCRdb table keeps only in-frame clones and is missing some. Of 90,000 or so clones listed, about 90% are singletons. The CDR3 totals 19 residues. J gave up 7 bases and V 4 bases, and 16 bases lay outside the gene matches. Germline values: CDR1 SGHVS, CDR2 FNYEAQ. Concerning this clone: Antigen: not known.

This sample comprised CD4+ or CD8+ T cells sorted from blood, obtained in a trial of the OX40 agonist ivuxolimab. The gene calls are TRBV7-6 and TRBJ2-2, with 12 bases lining up with TRBD2. This TCR was sampled from an adult with an advanced solid tumor such as melanoma, head and neck, liver or kidney cancer. The DNA of the CDR3 is TGTGCCAGCAGCTCGACTCGACTAGCGGGAGTACTTACGGGCGGGGAGCTGTTTTTT. As protein: CASSSTRLAGVLTGGELFF.